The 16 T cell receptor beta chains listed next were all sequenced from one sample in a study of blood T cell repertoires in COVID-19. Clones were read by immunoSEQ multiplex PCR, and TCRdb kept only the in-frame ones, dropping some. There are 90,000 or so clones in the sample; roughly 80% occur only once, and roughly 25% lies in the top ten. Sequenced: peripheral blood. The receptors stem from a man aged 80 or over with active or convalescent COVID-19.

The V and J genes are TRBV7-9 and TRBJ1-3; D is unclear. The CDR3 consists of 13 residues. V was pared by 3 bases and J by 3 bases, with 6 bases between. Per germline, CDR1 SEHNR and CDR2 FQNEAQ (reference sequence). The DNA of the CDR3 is TGTGCCAGCAGCTTGGAGGTTGGAAACACCATATATTTT. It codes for CASSLEVGNTIYF.

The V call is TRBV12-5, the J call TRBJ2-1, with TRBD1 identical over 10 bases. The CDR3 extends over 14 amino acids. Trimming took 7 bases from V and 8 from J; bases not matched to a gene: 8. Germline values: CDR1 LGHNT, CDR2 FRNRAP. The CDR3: CASVLGDRGYEQFF. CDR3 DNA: TGTGCTAGTGTCTTGGGGGACAGGGGCTATGAGCAGTTCTTC.

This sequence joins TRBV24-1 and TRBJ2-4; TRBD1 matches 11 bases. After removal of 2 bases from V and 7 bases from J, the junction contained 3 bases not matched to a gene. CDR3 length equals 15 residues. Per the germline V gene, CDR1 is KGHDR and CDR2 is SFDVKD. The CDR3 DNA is TGTGCCACCAGTGATTCAGGGACAGGGGGTAACATTCAGTACTTC. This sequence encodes CATSDSGTGGNIQYF.

CDR3 sequence: CASSYAGGSGNEQFF. CDR3 coding DNA: TGTGCCAGCAGTTACGCCGGAGGTTCCGGCAATGAGCAGTTCTTC. The chain carries TRBV6-5 and TRBJ2-1; TRBD2 is a possible D gene (5 bases). Per the germline V gene, CDR1 is MNHEY and CDR2 is SVGAGI. CDR3 length: 15 residues. Trimming stripped 2 bases from V and 6 bases from J, with 14 bases between.

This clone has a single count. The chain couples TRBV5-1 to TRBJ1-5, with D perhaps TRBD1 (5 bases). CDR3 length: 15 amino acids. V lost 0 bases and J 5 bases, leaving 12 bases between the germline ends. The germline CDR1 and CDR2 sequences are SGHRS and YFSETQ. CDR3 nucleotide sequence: TGCGCCAGCAGCTTGGGGCAGGGCGTGGATCAGCCCCAGCATTTT. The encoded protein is CASSLGQGVDQPQHF.

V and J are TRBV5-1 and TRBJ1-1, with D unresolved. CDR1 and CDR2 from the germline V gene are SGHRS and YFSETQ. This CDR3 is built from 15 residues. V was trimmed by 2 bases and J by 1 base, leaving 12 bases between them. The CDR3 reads CASSLGRLRNTEAFF. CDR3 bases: TGCGCCAGCAGCTTAGGAAGACTGAGGAACACTGAAGCTTTCTTT.

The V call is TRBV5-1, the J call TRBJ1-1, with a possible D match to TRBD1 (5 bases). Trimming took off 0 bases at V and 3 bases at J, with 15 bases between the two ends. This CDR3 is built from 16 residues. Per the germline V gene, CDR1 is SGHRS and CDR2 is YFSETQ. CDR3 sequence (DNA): TGCGCCAGCAGCTTGGTTCCTACAGGTATCGACACTGAAGCTTTCTTT. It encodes CASSLVPTGIDTEAFF. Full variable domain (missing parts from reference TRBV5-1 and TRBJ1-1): KAGVTQTPRYLIKTRGQQVTLSCSPISGHRSVSWYQQTPGQGLQFLFEYFSETQRNKGNFPGRFSGRQFSNSRSEMNVSTLELGDSALYLCASSLVPTGIDTEAFFGQGTRLTVV.

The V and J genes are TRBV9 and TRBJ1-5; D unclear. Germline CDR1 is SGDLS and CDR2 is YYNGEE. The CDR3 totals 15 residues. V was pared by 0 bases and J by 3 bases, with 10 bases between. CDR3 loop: CASSVASGPNQPQHF. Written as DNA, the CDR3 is TGTGCCAGCAGCGTAGCTTCAGGTCCCAATCAGCCCCAGCATTTT.

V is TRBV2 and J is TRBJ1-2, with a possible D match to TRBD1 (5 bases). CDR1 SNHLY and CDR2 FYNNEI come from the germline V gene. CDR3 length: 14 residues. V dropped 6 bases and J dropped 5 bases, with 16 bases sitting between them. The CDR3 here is CASRGIRAPYGYTF. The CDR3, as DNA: TGTGCCAGCAGGGGTATCAGGGCCCCATATGGCTACACCTTC.

CDR3 bases: TGTGCCAGCAGCCCCGGACAGGGAATGAACACTGAAGCTTTCTTT. Translating it yields CASSPGQGMNTEAFF. V gene TRBV7-9 combines with J gene TRBJ1-1; TRBD1 matches 8 bases. In germline, CDR1 is SEHNR, CDR2 FQNEAQ (reference sequence). The junction had 5 bases not matched to a gene; V was cut back by 5 bases and J by 0 bases. This CDR3 contains 15 residues. The complete variable domain, with remaining parts taken from reference TRBV7-9 and TRBJ1-1, reads DTGVSQNPRHKITKRGQNVTFRCDPISEHNRLYWYRQTLGQGPEFLTYFQNEAQLEKSRLLSDRFSAERPKGSFSTLEIQRTEQGDSAMYLCASSPGQGMNTEAFFGQGTRLTVV.

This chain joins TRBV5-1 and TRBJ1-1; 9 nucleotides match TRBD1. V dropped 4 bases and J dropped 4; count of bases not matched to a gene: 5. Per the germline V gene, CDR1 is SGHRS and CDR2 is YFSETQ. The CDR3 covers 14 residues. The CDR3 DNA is TGCGCCAGCAGCGGAGGGACAGGGTTCACTGAAGCTTTCTTT. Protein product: CASSGGTGFTEAFF. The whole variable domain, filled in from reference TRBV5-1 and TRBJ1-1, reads KAGVTQTPRYLIKTRGQQVTLSCSPISGHRSVSWYQQTPGQGLQFLFEYFSETQRNKGNFPGRFSGRQFSNSRSEMNVSTLELGDSALYLCASSGGTGFTEAFFGQGTRLTVV.

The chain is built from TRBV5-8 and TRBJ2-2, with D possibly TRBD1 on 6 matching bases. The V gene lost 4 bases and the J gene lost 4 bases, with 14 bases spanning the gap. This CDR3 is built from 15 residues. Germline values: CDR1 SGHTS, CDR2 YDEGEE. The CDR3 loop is CASSSRGDATGELFF. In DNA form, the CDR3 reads TGTGCCAGCAGCAGCAGGGGTGACGCCACCGGGGAGCTGTTTTTT.

The CDR3 coding sequence is TGCAGCGTTCGGGGGACTTCGGGGTCACCCCTCCACTTT. Encoded protein: CSVRGTSGSPLHF. The J gene is TRBJ1-6, the V gene TRBV29-1, with D possibly being TRBD1 (5 bases). CDR3 length equals 13 residues. In germline, CDR1 is SQVTM, CDR2 ANQGSEA. V was pared by 5 bases and J by 10 bases, with 15 bases between.

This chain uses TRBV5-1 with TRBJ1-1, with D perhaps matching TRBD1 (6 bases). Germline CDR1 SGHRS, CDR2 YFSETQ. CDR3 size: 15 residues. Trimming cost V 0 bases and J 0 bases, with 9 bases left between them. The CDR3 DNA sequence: TGCGCCAGCAGCTTGGGACAGGCAATGAACACTGAAGCTTTCTTT. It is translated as CASSLGQAMNTEAFF.

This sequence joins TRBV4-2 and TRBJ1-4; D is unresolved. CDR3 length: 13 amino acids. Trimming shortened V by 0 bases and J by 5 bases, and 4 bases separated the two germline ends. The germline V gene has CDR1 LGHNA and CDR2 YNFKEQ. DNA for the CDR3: TGTGCCAGCAGCCAAGACAGGAATGAAAAACTGTTTTTT. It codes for CASSQDRNEKLFF.

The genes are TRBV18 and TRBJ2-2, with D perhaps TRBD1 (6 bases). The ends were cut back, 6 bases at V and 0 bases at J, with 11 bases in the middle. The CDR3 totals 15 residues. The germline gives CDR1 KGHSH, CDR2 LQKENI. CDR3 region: CASSPTGSNTGELFF. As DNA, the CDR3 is TGTGCCAGCTCCCCAACAGGGTCGAACACCGGGGAGCTGTTTTTT. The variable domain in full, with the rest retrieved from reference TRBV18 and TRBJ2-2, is NAGVMQNPRHLVRRRGQEARLRCSPMKGHSHVYWYRQLPEEGLKFMVYLQKENIIDESGMPKERFSAEFPKEGPSILRIQQVVRGDSAAYFCASSPTGSNTGELFFGEGSRLTVL.